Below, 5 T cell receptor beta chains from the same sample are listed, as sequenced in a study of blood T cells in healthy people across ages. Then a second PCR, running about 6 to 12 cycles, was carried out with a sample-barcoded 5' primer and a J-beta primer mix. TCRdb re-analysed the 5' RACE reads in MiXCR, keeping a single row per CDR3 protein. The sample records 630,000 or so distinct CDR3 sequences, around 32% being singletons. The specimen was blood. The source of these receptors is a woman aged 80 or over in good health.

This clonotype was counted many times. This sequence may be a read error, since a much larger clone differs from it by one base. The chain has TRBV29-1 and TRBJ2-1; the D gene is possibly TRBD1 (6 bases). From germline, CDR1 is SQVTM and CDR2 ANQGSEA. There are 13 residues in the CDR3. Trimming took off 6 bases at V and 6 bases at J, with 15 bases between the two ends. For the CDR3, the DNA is TGCAGCGTCGGGACAATCGGCGGCAATGAGCAGTTCTTC. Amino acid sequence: CSVGTIGGNEQFF.

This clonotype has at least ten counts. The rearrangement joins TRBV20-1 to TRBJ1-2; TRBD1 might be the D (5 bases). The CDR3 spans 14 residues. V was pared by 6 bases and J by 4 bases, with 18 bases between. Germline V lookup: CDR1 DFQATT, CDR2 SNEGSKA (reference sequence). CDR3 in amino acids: CSATTGTLPYGYTF. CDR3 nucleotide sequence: TGCAGTGCCACCACGGGGACCCTTCCCTATGGCTACACCTTC.

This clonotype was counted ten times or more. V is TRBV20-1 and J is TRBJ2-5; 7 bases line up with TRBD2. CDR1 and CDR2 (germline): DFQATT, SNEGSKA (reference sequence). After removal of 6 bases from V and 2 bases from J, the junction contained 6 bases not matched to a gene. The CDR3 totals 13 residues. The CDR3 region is CSAPKRGQETQYF. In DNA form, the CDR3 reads TGCAGTGCCCCCAAGCGGGGACAAGAGACCCAGTACTTC.

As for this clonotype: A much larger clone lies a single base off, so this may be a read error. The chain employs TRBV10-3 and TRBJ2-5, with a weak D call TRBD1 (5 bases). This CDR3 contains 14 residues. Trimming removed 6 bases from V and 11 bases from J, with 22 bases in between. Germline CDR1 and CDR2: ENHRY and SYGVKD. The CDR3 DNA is TGTGCCATCAGCCAGGACACCTTGGGCGATGAGCAGTACTTC. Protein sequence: CAISQDTLGDEQYF.

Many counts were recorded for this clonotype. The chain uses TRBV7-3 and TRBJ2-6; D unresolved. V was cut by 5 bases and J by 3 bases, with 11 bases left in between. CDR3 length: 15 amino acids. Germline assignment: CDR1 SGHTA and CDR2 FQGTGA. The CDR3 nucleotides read TGTGCCAGCAGCCCCTCTGGGGTTGGGGCCAACGTCCTGACTTTC. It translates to CASSPSGVGANVLTF.